These T cell receptor beta chains were read from a single sample in a study of shared clonotypes between healthy human individuals. The data were produced by immunoSEQ multiplex PCR, yet TCRdb's version contains in-frame clones alone and is incomplete. The profile shows some 2.4 million clones, roughly 93% of them singletons. The sequenced material came from naive CD4+ T cells from PBMCs. Receptors were obtained from a man in his late teens or twenties in good health. Some clones in this sample may be carry-over from other donors' samples. Both conserved end residues are part of each CDR3. Fields, in order: J gene, D gene, clone size, V gene, CDR3 DNA, CDR3 protein. The D gene is left open where the match is weak. A clone size is listed for some rows: how often the clone was seen (once, few, many), or a class if it is expanded.

j_call: TRBJ2-3
d_call: .
clone_size: .
v_call: TRBV7-9
cdr3_nt: TGTGCCAGCAGCTTATACGGGAGCGGCACAGATACGCAGTATTTT
cdr3_aa: CASSLYGSGTDTQYF

j_call: TRBJ2-3
d_call: .
clone_size: .
v_call: TRBV4-2
cdr3_nt: TGTGCCAGCAGCCCGCAGGCTAGCGAGGTAGATACGCAGTATTTT
cdr3_aa: CASSPQASEVDTQYF

j_call: TRBJ2-2
d_call: .
clone_size: .
v_call: TRBV29-1
cdr3_nt: TGCAGCGTTCGAGTTCTCGGACGACCAACCGGGGAGCTGTTTTTT
cdr3_aa: CSVRVLGRPTGELFF

j_call: TRBJ2-1
d_call: .
clone_size: .
v_call: TRBV7-3
cdr3_nt: TGTGCCAGCAGCTTAACTCCGGACGCCCGAGGGAGGAATGAGCAGTTCTTC
cdr3_aa: CASSLTPDARGRNEQFF

j_call: TRBJ2-5
d_call: .
clone_size: .
v_call: TRBV19
cdr3_nt: TGTGCCAGTAGTACCTTTAGTGAGGAGACCCAGTACTTC
cdr3_aa: CASSTFSEETQYF

j_call: TRBJ2-7
d_call: .
clone_size: .
v_call: TRBV10-2
cdr3_nt: TGCGCCAGCAGCGACGGTCGCGACGAGCAGTACTTC
cdr3_aa: CASSDGRDEQYF

j_call: TRBJ2-7
d_call: .
clone_size: .
v_call: TRBV28
cdr3_nt: TGTGCCAGCAGTCTTACCGCCACGAGGGATAATCTCTTC
cdr3_aa: CASSLTATRDNLF

j_call: TRBJ2-7
d_call: TRBD1
clone_size: .
v_call: TRBV5-1
cdr3_nt: TGCGCCAGCAGCAAGGACACAGGGGGCAGCTCCTACGAGCAGTACTTC
cdr3_aa: CASSKDTGGSSYEQYF

j_call: TRBJ1-1
d_call: .
clone_size: .
v_call: TRBV10-3
cdr3_nt: TGTGCCATCAGTGAGTCAGGGCCGCGTGAAGCTTTCTTT
cdr3_aa: CAISESGPREAFF

j_call: TRBJ2-2
d_call: TRBD2
clone_size: .
v_call: TRBV28
cdr3_nt: TGTGCCAGCACCCCTAGCGGGAGGGGCACCGGGGAGCTGTTTTTT
cdr3_aa: CASTPSGRGTGELFF

j_call: TRBJ1-2
d_call: .
clone_size: .
v_call: TRBV7-9
cdr3_nt: TGTGCCAGCAGCTTAGGTCGGGGGCCAGGGTATGGCTACACCTTC
cdr3_aa: CASSLGRGPGYGYTF

j_call: TRBJ1-4
d_call: .
clone_size: .
v_call: TRBV7-2
cdr3_nt: TGTGCCAGCAGCTTTAACAGGGTGTATAATGAAAAACTGTTTTTT
cdr3_aa: CASSFNRVYNEKLFF

j_call: TRBJ2-5
d_call: .
clone_size: .
v_call: TRBV28
cdr3_nt: TGTGCCAGCAGTTTACCCGGACGTGGACAAGAGACCCAGTACTTC
cdr3_aa: CASSLPGRGQETQYF

j_call: TRBJ2-3
d_call: TRBD2
clone_size: once
v_call: TRBV5-1
cdr3_nt: TGCGCCAGCAGCTACAGACTAGCCTCTAGCACAGATACGCAGTATTTT
cdr3_aa: CASSYRLASSTDTQYF

j_call: TRBJ1-2
d_call: .
clone_size: .
v_call: TRBV5-5
cdr3_nt: TGTGCCAGCAGCGGGGGCAGTAACTATGGCTACACCTTC
cdr3_aa: CASSGGSNYGYTF

j_call: TRBJ2-2
d_call: .
clone_size: once
v_call: TRBV4-1
cdr3_nt: TGCGCCAGCAGCCAAGTCGGGTCGGGTGGGAGGAACACCGGGGAGCTGTTTTTT
cdr3_aa: CASSQVGSGGRNTGELFF

j_call: TRBJ2-5
d_call: .
clone_size: .
v_call: TRBV11-2
cdr3_nt: TGTGCCAGCAGCCCGCAAGAGACCCAGTACTTC
cdr3_aa: CASSPQETQYF

j_call: TRBJ2-2
d_call: .
clone_size: .
v_call: TRBV7-2
cdr3_nt: TGTGCCAGCAGCTCCAGGGTTTCGAACACCGGGGAGCTGTTTTTT
cdr3_aa: CASSSRVSNTGELFF

j_call: TRBJ2-7
d_call: .
clone_size: .
v_call: TRBV4-1
cdr3_nt: TGCGCCAGCAGCCAAGGTGCGGGATTCAACTACGAGCAGTACTTC
cdr3_aa: CASSQGAGFNYEQYF

j_call: TRBJ1-6
d_call: .
clone_size: .
v_call: TRBV10-2
cdr3_nt: TGCGCCAGCACCCCGAAATCGTGGTATAATTCACCCCTCCACTTT
cdr3_aa: CASTPKSWYNSPLHF

j_call: TRBJ2-1
d_call: TRBD2
clone_size: .
v_call: TRBV5-8
cdr3_nt: TGTGCCAGCAGCACCGGACTAGTGATGATTAGGGTGCTCGGGCATGAGCAGTTCTTC
cdr3_aa: CASSTGLVMIRVLGHEQFF

j_call: TRBJ2-7
d_call: TRBD2
clone_size: .
v_call: TRBV5-1
cdr3_nt: TGCGCCAGTAGCTTGGAAAGGCTAGCGGGAGACTACGAGCAGTACTTC
cdr3_aa: CASSLERLAGDYEQYF

j_call: TRBJ2-1
d_call: TRBD2
clone_size: .
v_call: TRBV5-5
cdr3_nt: TGTGCCAGCAGGGCCCAAGCGGGGGTCGGTCGATACAATGAGCAGTTCTTC
cdr3_aa: CASRAQAGVGRYNEQFF

j_call: TRBJ2-7
d_call: .
clone_size: .
v_call: TRBV5-1
cdr3_nt: TGCGCCAGCAGCTTGGGAGAGGACACCTCCTACGAGCAGTACTTC
cdr3_aa: CASSLGEDTSYEQYF

j_call: TRBJ2-7
d_call: .
clone_size: .
v_call: TRBV28
cdr3_nt: TGTGCCAGCAGTTTCAGACTAATCACGAGCTCCTACGAGCAGTACTTC
cdr3_aa: CASSFRLITSSYEQYF

j_call: TRBJ2-1
d_call: TRBD2
clone_size: .
v_call: TRBV5-4
cdr3_nt: TGTGCCAGCAGCTTGCCTCCGGGACTAGCGGAAGGGTCCGCCTACAATGAGCAGTTCTTC
cdr3_aa: CASSLPPGLAEGSAYNEQFF